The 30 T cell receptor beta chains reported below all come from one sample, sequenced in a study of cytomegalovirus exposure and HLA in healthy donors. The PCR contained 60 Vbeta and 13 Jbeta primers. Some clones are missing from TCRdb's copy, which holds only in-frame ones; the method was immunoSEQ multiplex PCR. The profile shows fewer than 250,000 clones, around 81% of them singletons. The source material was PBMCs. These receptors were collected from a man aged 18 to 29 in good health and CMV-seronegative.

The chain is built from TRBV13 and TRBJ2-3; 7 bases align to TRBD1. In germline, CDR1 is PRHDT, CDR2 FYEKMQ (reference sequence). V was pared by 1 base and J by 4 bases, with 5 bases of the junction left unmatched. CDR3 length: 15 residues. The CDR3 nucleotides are TGTGCCAGCAGCTTAGTGGCAGGGGGACCAGATACGCAGTATTTT. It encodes CASSLVAGGPDTQYF.

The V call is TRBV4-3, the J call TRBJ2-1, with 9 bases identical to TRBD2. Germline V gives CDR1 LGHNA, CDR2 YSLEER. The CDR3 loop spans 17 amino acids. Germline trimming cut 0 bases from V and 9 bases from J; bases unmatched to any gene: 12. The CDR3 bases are TGCGCCAGCAGCCAAGAGCTGCTCGGGACTAGCTATATTGAGCAGTTCTTC. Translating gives CASSQELLGTSYIEQFF.

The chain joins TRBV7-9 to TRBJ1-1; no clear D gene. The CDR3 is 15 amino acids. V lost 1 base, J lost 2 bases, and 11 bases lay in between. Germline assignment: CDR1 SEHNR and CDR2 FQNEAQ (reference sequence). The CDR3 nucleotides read TGTGCCAGCAGCTTAGGGGCAGACCTTAACACTGAAGCTTTCTTT. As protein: CASSLGADLNTEAFF.

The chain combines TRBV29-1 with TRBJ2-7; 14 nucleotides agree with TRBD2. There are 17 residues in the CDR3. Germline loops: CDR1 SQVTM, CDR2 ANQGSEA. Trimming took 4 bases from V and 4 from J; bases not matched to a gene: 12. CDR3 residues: CSVVYFRLAGGLYEQYF. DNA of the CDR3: TGCAGCGTTGTCTATTTTAGACTAGCGGGGGGGCTATACGAGCAGTACTTC.

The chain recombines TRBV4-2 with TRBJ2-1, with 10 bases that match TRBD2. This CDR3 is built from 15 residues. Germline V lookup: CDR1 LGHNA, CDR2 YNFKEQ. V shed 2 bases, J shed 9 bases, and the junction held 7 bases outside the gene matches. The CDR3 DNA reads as TGTGCCAGCAGCCAATCCAGCGGGGGGGCCGGTGAGCAGTTCTTC. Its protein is CASSQSSGGAGEQFF.

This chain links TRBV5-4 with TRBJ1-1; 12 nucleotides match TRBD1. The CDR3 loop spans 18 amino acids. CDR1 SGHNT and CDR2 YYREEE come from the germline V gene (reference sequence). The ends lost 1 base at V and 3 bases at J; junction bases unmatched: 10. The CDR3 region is CASSLKSGTGGPDTEAFF. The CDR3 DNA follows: TGTGCCAGCAGCTTGAAATCCGGGACAGGGGGCCCGGACACTGAAGCTTTCTTT.

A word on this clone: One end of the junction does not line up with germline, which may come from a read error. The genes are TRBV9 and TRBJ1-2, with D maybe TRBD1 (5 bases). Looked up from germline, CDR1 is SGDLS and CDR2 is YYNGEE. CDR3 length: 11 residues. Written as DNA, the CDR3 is TGTGCCAGCAGCGCAGGACACGCCCAGGCCTTC. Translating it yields CASSAGHAQAF.

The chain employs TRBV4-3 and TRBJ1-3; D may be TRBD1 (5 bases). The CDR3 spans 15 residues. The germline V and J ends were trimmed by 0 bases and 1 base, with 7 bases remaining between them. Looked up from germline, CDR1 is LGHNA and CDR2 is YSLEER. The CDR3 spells CASSQDRASGNTIYF. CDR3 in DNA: TGCGCCAGCAGCCAAGACAGGGCATCTGGAAACACCATATATTTT.

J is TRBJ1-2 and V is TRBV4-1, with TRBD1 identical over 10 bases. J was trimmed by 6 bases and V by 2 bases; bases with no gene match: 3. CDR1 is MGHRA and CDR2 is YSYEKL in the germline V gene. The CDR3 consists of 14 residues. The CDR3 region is CASSQPGQGNGYTF. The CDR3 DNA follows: TGCGCCAGCAGCCAACCGGGACAGGGGAATGGCTACACCTTC.

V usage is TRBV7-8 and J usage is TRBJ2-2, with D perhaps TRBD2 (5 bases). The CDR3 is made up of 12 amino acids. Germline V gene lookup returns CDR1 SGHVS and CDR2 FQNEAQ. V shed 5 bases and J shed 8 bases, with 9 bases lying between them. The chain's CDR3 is CASSLWEGELFF. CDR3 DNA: TGTGCCAGCAGCCTCTGGGAGGGGGAGCTGTTTTTT. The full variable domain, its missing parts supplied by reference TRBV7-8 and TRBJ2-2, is GAGVSQSPRYKVAKRGQDVALRCDPISGHVSLFWYQQALGQGPEFLTYFQNEAQLDKSGLPSDRFFAERPEGSVSTLKIQRTQQEDSAVYLCASSLWEGELFFGEGSRLTVL.

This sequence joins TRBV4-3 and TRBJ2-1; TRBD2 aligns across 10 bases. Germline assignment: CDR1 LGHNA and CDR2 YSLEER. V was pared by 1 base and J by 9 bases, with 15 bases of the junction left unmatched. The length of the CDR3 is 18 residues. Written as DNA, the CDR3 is TGCGCCAGCAGCCAAGCCGCGGCGAGCGGGGGGGGCCGCGGTGAGCAGTTCTTC. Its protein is CASSQAAASGGGRGEQFF.

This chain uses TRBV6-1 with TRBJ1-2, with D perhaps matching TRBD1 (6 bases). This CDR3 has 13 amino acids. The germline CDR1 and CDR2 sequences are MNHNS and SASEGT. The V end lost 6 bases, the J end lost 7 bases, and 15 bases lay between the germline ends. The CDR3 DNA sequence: TGTGCCAGCAGAACCGGGACAAAAGGTGGCTACACCTTC. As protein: CASRTGTKGGYTF.

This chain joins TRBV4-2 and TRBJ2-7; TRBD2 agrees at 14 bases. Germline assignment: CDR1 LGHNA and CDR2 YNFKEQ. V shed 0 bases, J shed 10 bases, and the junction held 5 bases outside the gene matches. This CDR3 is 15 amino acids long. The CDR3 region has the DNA TGTGCCAGCAGCCAAGAGGGACTAGCGGGAGAAGAACAGTACTTC. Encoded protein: CASSQEGLAGEEQYF.

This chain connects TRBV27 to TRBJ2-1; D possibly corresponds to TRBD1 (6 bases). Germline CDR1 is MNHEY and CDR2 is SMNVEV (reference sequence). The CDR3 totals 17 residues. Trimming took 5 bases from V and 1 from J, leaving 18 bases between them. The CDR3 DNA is TGTGCCAGCAGTGCATACCAGGGGTTTAGTTCCTACAATGAGCAGTTCTTC. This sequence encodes CASSAYQGFSSYNEQFF.

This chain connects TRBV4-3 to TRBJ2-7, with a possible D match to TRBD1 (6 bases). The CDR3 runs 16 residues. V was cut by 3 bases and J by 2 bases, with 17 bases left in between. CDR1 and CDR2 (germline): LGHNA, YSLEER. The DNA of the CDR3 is TGCGCCAGCAGCCAGGACCCAACAGGGACGCCCTACGAGCAGTACTTC. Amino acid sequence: CASSQDPTGTPYEQYF.

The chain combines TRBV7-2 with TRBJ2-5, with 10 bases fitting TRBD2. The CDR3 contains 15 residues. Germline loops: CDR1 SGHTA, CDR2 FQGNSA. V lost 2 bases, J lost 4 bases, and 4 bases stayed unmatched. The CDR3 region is CASSLPSGGGETQYF. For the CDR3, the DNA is TGTGCCAGCAGCTTACCTAGCGGGGGTGGAGAGACCCAGTACTTC.

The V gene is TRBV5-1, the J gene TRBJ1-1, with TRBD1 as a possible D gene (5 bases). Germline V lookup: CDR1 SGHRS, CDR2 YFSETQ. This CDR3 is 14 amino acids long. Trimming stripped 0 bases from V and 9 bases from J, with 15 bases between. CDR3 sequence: CASSLGRQSAKAFF. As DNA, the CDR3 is TGCGCCAGCAGCTTGGGACGACAGAGTGCCAAAGCTTTCTTT.

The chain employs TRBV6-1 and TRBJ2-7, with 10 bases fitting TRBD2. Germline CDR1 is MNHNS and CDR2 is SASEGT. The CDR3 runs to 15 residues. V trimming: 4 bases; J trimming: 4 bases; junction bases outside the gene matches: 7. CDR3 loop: CASSGSSGSWYEQYF. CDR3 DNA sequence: TGTGCCAGCAGTGGCTCTAGCGGGAGCTGGTACGAGCAGTACTTC.

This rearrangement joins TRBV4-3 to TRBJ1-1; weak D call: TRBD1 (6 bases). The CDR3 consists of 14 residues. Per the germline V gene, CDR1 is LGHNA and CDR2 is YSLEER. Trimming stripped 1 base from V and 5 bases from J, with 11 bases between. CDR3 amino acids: CASSQGTGTTEAFF. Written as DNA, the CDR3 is TGCGCCAGCAGCCAAGGTACAGGGACGACTGAAGCTTTCTTT.

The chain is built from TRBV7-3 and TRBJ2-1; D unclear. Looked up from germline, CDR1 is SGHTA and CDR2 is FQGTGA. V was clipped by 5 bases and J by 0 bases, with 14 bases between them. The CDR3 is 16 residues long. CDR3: CASSPAGVGSYNEQFF. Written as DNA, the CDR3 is TGTGCCAGCAGCCCCGCCGGAGTTGGCTCCTACAATGAGCAGTTCTTC.

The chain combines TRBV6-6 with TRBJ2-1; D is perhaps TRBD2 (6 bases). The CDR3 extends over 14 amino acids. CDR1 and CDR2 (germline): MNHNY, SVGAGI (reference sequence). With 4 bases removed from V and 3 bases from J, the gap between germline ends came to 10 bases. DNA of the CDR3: TGTGCCAGCAGTTCTACCGGGGGCTACAATGAGCAGTTCTTC. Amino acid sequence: CASSSTGGYNEQFF.

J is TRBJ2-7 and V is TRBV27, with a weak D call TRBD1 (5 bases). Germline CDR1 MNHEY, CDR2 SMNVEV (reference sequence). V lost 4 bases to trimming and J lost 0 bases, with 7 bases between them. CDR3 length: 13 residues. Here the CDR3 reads CASSWGSSYEQYF. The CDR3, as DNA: TGTGCCAGCAGTTGGGGCAGCTCCTACGAGCAGTACTTC.

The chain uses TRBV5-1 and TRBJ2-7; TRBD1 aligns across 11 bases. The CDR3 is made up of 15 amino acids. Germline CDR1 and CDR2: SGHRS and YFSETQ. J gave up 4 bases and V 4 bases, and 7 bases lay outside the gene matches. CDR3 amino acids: CASSPGTGGVYEQYF. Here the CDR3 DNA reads TGCGCCAGCAGCCCCGGGACAGGGGGTGTTTACGAGCAGTACTTC.

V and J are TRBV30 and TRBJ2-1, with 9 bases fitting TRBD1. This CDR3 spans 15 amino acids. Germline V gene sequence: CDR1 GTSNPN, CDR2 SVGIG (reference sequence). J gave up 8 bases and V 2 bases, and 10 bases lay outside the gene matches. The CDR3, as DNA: TGTGCCTGGAGTTCCGGGACAGGGAGTTTGCATGAGCAGTTCTTC. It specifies CAWSSGTGSLHEQFF.

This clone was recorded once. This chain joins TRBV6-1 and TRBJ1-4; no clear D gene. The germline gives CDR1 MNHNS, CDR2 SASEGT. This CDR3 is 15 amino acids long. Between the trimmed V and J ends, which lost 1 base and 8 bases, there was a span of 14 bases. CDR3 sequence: CASSEGRSVGEKLFF. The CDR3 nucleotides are TGTGCCAGCAGTGAAGGGAGGTCAGTCGGAGAAAAACTGTTTTTT.

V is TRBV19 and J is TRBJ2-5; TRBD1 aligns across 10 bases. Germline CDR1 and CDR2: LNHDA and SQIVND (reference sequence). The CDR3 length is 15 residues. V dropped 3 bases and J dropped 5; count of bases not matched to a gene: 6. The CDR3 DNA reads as TGTGCCAGTAGTATCTCCGGGACAGGGGCCGAGACCCAGTACTTC. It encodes CASSISGTGAETQYF.

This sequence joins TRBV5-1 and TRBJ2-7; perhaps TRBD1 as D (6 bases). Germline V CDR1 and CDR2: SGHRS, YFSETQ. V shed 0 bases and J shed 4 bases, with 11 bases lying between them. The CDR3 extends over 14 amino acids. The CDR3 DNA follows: TGCGCCAGCAGCTTGGAGGGCAGGGGATACGAGCAGTACTTC. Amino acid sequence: CASSLEGRGYEQYF.

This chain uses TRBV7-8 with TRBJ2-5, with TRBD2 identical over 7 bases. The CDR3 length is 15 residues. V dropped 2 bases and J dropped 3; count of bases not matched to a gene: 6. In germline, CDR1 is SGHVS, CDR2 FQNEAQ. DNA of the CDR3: TGTGCCAGCAGCTTATCGGTGGGACTAAAAGAGACCCAGTACTTC. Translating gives CASSLSVGLKETQYF.

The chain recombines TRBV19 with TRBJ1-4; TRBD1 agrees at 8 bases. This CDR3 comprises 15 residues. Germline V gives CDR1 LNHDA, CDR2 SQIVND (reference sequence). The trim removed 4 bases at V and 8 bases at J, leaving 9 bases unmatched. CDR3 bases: TGTGCCAGTAGTAGAGAAGGACAGGGAAGCGAAAAACTGTTTTTT. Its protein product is CASSREGQGSEKLFF.

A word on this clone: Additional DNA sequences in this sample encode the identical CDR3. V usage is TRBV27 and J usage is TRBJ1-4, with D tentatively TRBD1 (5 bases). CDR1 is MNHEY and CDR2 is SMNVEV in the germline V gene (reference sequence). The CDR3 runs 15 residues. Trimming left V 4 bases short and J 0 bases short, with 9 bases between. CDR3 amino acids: CASSSQGSTNEKLFF. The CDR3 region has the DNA TGTGCCAGCAGTTCTCAGGGCTCAACTAATGAAAAACTGTTTTTT.